The T cell receptor beta chain described here comes from a study of T-cell memory formation after mild COVID-19. Trimming cost V 7 bases and J 2 bases, with 17 bases left between them. Germline CDR1 and CDR2: SEHNR and FQNEAQ (reference sequence). This CDR3 is 15 amino acids long. TCRdb reprocessed the 5' RACE reads with MiXCR, giving one entry per CDR3 protein. The sample yields 280,000 or so distinct CDR3 sequences, 7.5% to 9.5% seen once. Regarding the study as a whole: Pre-infection memory showed some responding clones, and this suggested that cross-reactive memory joined. CD4+ contracting clones lay mainly in CM and EM, CD8+ ones in EMRA. Clones contracting over day 15 to 85 were CD4/CD8 balanced, with later expanders leaning CD4+.

This clonotype was seen only a few times. The antigen is undetermined. The V and J genes are TRBV7-9 and TRBJ2-5, with D perhaps TRBD1 (6 bases). Sequencing input: PBMCs or a T cell subset sorted from them (not recorded which). This TCR was sampled from a man aged 18 to 35 who had mild COVID-19 (a few samples of this study predate the infection). Cell type and time point are not known. As DNA, the CDR3 is TGTGCCAGCAAGTCCCGGGACAACCTTCAAGAGACCCAGTACTTC. This sequence encodes CASKSRDNLQETQYF. The variable domain in full, completed from reference TRBV7-9 and TRBJ2-5, reads DTGVSQNPRHKITKRGQNVTFRCDPISEHNRLYWYRQTLGQGPEFLTYFQNEAQLEKSRLLSDRFSAERPKGSFSTLEIQRTEQGDSAMYLCASKSRDNLQETQYFGPGTRLLVL.